Shown below are 25 T cell receptor beta chains from a single sample sequenced in a study of CD4+ T cells in melanoma. Generated by immunoSEQ multiplex PCR, the TCRdb table keeps only in-frame clones and is missing some. The sample shows about 21,000 clones, 82% of them seen only once. Sequences were obtained from cells from a culture (not recorded whether cultured in vitro). The receptor set was obtained from a human donor with melanoma.

The J gene is TRBJ1-6, the V gene TRBV14, with D possibly matching TRBD1 (5 bases). V was trimmed by 4 bases and J by 8 bases, leaving 12 bases between them. This CDR3 is built from 14 residues. Germline V CDR1 and CDR2: SGHDN, FVKESK. The CDR3 region has the DNA TGTGCCAGCAGCCTTGGGGGTTATGATTCACCCCTCCACTTT. Its protein product is CASSLGGYDSPLHF.

This chain connects TRBV12-5 to TRBJ1-2, with unresolved D. The CDR3 spans 16 residues. From germline, CDR1 is LGHNT and CDR2 FRNRAP. Between the trimmed V and J ends, which lost 0 bases and 3 bases, there was a span of 14 bases. This CDR3 is CASGLVPLGNDYGYTF. The CDR3, as DNA: TGTGCTAGTGGTTTGGTTCCCCTTGGTAACGACTATGGCTACACCTTC.

This chain links TRBV11-2 with TRBJ2-6; D uncertain. CDR3 length: 15 residues. Germline V gene lookup returns CDR1 SGHAT and CDR2 FQNNGV. The V gene lost 5 bases and the J gene lost 0 bases, with 8 bases spanning the gap. The DNA for the CDR3 is TGTGCCAGCAGCGAAGGAGTCTCTGGGGCCAACGTCCTGACTTTC. It specifies CASSEGVSGANVLTF. Looking up the rest from reference TRBV11-2 and TRBJ2-6 gives the full variable domain: EAGVAQSPRYKIIEKRQSVAFWCNPISGHATLYWYQQILGQGPKLLIQFQNNGVVDDSQLPKDRFSAERLKGVDSTLKIQPAKLEDSAVYLCASSEGVSGANVLTFGAGSRLTVL.

This chain joins TRBV6-6 and TRBJ2-7, with 11 nucleotides matching TRBD1. CDR1 and CDR2 (germline): MNHNY, SVGAGI (reference sequence). The CDR3 consists of 12 residues. Trimming cost V 6 bases and J 5 bases; bases outside gene matches: 0. The CDR3 spells CASRGQGDEQYF. The CDR3 coding sequence is TGTGCCAGCAGGGGACAGGGGGACGAGCAGTACTTC.

This rearrangement joins TRBV29-1 to TRBJ1-1; D ambiguous. The CDR3 length is 10 residues. CDR1 and CDR2 from the germline V gene are SQVTM and ANQGSEA. Between the trimmed V and J ends, which lost 4 bases and 6 bases, there was a span of 6 bases. The CDR3: CSVVGSEAFF. The CDR3 coding sequence is TGCAGCGTTGTCGGGTCTGAAGCTTTCTTT. Full variable domain (rest looked up from reference TRBV29-1 and TRBJ1-1): SAVISQKPSRDICQRGTSLTIQCQVDSQVTMMFWYRQQPGQSLTLIATANQGSEATYESGFVIDKFPISRPNLTFSTLTVSNMSPEDSSIYLCSVVGSEAFFGQGTRLTVV.

The chain links TRBV9 to TRBJ2-3; 7 positions agree with TRBD2. This CDR3 region has 17 residues. The trim removed 0 bases at V and 3 bases at J, leaving 10 bases unmatched. Germline CDR1 is SGDLS and CDR2 is YYNGEE. This CDR3 reads CASSVGVGGGRTDTQYF. Written as DNA, the CDR3 is TGTGCCAGCAGCGTAGGGGTCGGCGGGGGTCGGACAGATACGCAGTATTTT.

V is TRBV5-1 and J is TRBJ2-3, with D maybe TRBD2 (5 bases). Deletions cut 5 bases from V and 1 base from J, with 14 bases between. This CDR3 comprises 15 residues. CDR1 SGHRS and CDR2 YFSETQ come from the germline V gene. The CDR3 DNA reads as TGCGCCAGCAGTATCTCTAGCCCTGGCACAGATACGCAGTATTTT. It specifies CASSISSPGTDTQYF. The whole variable domain, filled in from reference TRBV5-1 and TRBJ2-3, reads KAGVTQTPRYLIKTRGQQVTLSCSPISGHRSVSWYQQTPGQGLQFLFEYFSETQRNKGNFPGRFSGRQFSNSRSEMNVSTLELGDSALYLCASSISSPGTDTQYFGPGTRLTVL.

CDR3 region: CASSLGRLSTDTQYF. In DNA form, the CDR3 reads TGCGCCAGCAGCTTGGGACGCCTTAGCACAGATACGCAGTATTTT. V usage is TRBV5-1 and J usage is TRBJ2-3, with no clear D. The CDR3 consists of 15 residues. Deletions cut 0 bases from V and 0 bases from J, with 8 bases between. Germline values: CDR1 SGHRS, CDR2 YFSETQ.

Concerning this clone itself: A read error may produce the germline difference seen at one junction end. The gene calls are TRBV13 and TRBJ2-3, with 13 bases that match TRBD2. Looked up from germline, CDR1 is PRHDT and CDR2 is FYEKMQ (reference sequence). The CDR3 runs to 13 residues. CDR3 bases: TGTGCCAGCAGCTTAGAGCGGACTAGCGGGGGTATTTTT. Its protein product is CASSLERTSGGIF.

This clone was seen a handful of times. This chain connects TRBV6-1 to TRBJ1-5, with 8 bases identical to TRBD1. Germline CDR1 and CDR2: MNHNS and SASEGT. J was trimmed by 3 bases and V by 6 bases; bases with no gene match: 7. The CDR3 totals 15 residues. CDR3 DNA sequence: TGTGCCAGCAGGTCTTGGACAGGGAACAATCAGCCCCAGCATTTT. Translating gives CASRSWTGNNQPQHF.

V and J are TRBV6-6 and TRBJ1-1; TRBD1 matches at 7 bases. The V segment lost 6 bases and the J segment 1 base; nucleotides outside the gene matches: 2. CDR1 and CDR2 from the germline V gene are MNHNY and SVGAGI (reference sequence). CDR3 length equals 13 residues. CDR3 amino acids: CASSRQGNTEAFF. In DNA, the CDR3 is TGTGCCAGCAGCAGACAGGGGAACACTGAAGCTTTCTTT.

The chain carries TRBV6-1 and TRBJ1-1; D may be TRBD1 (5 bases). CDR1 and CDR2 from the germline V gene are MNHNS and SASEGT. Trimming removed 10 bases at V and 0 bases at J, with 21 bases between. CDR3 length: 16 amino acids. CDR3 amino acids: CATCEDSSWMNTEAFF. CDR3 coding DNA: TGTGCCACCTGTGAAGACAGCTCCTGGATGAACACTGAAGCTTTCTTT.

This rearrangement joins TRBV10-2 to TRBJ1-5; 9 bases are a match to TRBD1. CDR1 is WSHSY, CDR2 SAAADI, per germline. This CDR3 has 14 amino acids. Trimming removed 8 bases from V and 7 bases from J; junction bases left unmatched: 9. In DNA form, the CDR3 reads TGCGCCAGCCGGGGACAGGGCCAAAGCCAGCCCCAGCATTTT. Translation gives CASRGQGQSQPQHF.

The J gene is TRBJ1-2, the V gene TRBV4-1; D perhaps matches TRBD1 (5 bases). The CDR3 spans 18 residues. In germline, CDR1 is MGHRA, CDR2 YSYEKL. V lost 4 bases, J lost 4 bases, and 25 bases lay in between. The CDR3 region is CASSPQGLATLGGYGYTF. The CDR3 nucleotides are TGCGCCAGCAGCCCCCAGGGCCTTGCTACCTTGGGGGGCTATGGCTACACCTTC.

This chain connects TRBV27 to TRBJ2-3, with 9 bases fitting TRBD1. V gave up 6 bases and J gave up 5 bases; unmatched junction bases: 9. This CDR3 region has 15 residues. Per the germline V gene, CDR1 is MNHEY and CDR2 is SMNVEV (reference sequence). CDR3 amino acids: CASRRTGGKGDTQYF. CDR3 DNA sequence: TGTGCCAGCAGGCGAACAGGGGGCAAGGGAGATACGCAGTATTTT.

The chain joins TRBV7-9 to TRBJ1-2, with D maybe TRBD1 (5 bases). The CDR3 is made up of 17 amino acids. CDR1 and CDR2 (germline): SEHNR, FQNEAQ (reference sequence). Between the trimmed V and J ends, which lost 2 bases and 4 bases, there was a span of 20 bases. This CDR3 reads CASSLYRDPRQRYGYTF. The CDR3, as DNA: TGTGCCAGCAGCTTATATCGTGACCCAAGACAGCGCTATGGCTACACCTTC. Filled out from reference TRBV7-9 and TRBJ1-2, the complete variable domain reads DTGVSQNPRHKITKRGQNVTFRCDPISEHNRLYWYRQTLGQGPEFLTYFQNEAQLEKSRLLSDRFSAERPKGSFSTLEIQRTEQGDSAMYLCASSLYRDPRQRYGYTFGSGTRLTVV.

J is TRBJ2-7 and V is TRBV6-1; D possibly corresponds to TRBD1 (6 bases). CDR3 length: 15 residues. V was cut by 2 bases and J by 13 bases, with 24 bases left in between. CDR1 is MNHNS, CDR2 SASEGT, per germline. CDR3 protein: CASSERSQGFTKQYF. CDR3 sequence (DNA): TGTGCCAGCAGTGAACGGAGTCAGGGGTTTACGAAACAATACTTC.

CDR3 amino acids: CASSTGDRGNQPQHF. The CDR3 DNA is TGTGCCAGCTCAACGGGAGACAGGGGCAATCAGCCCCAGCATTTT. V and J are TRBV18 and TRBJ1-5, with 7 positions matching TRBD1. The CDR3 is 15 amino acids. V shed 5 bases, J shed 2 bases, and the junction held 6 bases outside the gene matches. The V gene's germline CDR1 is KGHSH and CDR2 LQKENI.

This clone was found a few times. The V call is TRBV6-1, the J call TRBJ2-3, with 7 bases matching TRBD1. This CDR3 spans 14 amino acids. With 6 bases clipped from V and 4 bases from J, the junction kept 7 bases outside the gene matches. The germline CDR1 and CDR2 sequences are MNHNS and SASEGT. The CDR3 protein is CASSPDRVSDTQYF. CDR3 DNA: TGTGCCAGCAGCCCTGACAGGGTATCAGATACGCAGTATTTT.

This clone was counted only a few times. This specimen includes other DNA sequences encoding the same CDR3. The V and J genes are TRBV6-5 and TRBJ1-2; the D is unclear. With 4 bases removed from V and 0 bases from J, the gap between germline ends came to 6 bases. CDR1 and CDR2 from the germline V gene are MNHEY and SVGAGI. The CDR3 is 13 amino acids. CDR3 loop: CASSSAANYGYTF. CDR3 sequence (DNA): TGTGCCAGCAGTTCGGCCGCTAACTATGGCTACACCTTC.

The rearrangement joins TRBV30 to TRBJ1-3; D gene ambiguous. Trimming pared 4 bases from V and 3 bases from J, leaving 10 bases between. The CDR3 consists of 13 residues. The germline V gene encodes CDR1 GTSNPN and CDR2 SVGIG (reference sequence). The DNA of the CDR3 is TGTGCCTGGATCGGCTCATTTGGAAACACCATATATTTT. Translating it yields CAWIGSFGNTIYF.

The chain couples TRBV6-5 to TRBJ1-5, with D perhaps TRBD1 (6 bases). V gave up 0 bases and J gave up 7 bases, with 13 bases separating them. The length of the CDR3 is 15 residues. Looked up from germline, CDR1 is MNHEY and CDR2 is SVGAGI. This CDR3 reads CASSYSTGGGQPQHF. The CDR3 region has the DNA TGTGCCAGCAGTTACTCGACGGGGGGCGGCCAGCCCCAGCATTTT.

The rearrangement links TRBV7-2 to TRBJ2-5; D gene uncertain. The ends were cut back, 1 base at V and 7 bases at J, with 10 bases in the middle. CDR1 is SGHTA and CDR2 is FQGNSA in the germline V gene. This CDR3 has 13 residues. The CDR3, as DNA: TGTGCCAGCAGCTTAGTCCCCGTTGGGACCCAGTACTTC. Its translation: CASSLVPVGTQYF.

This chain uses TRBV4-1 with TRBJ1-5; 11 bases align to TRBD1. This CDR3 has 22 residues. Germline V CDR1 and CDR2: MGHRA, YSYEKL. The V and J ends lost 0 bases and 4 bases, in that order; junction bases with no gene match: 20. The CDR3 bases are TGCGCCAGCAGCCAAGAGCCTAAGCTCGGGACAGGGGGGAAGATCATAAATCAGCCCCAGCATTTT. Protein sequence: CASSQEPKLGTGGKIINQPQHF.

This clone has only one observation. This chain connects TRBV4-1 to TRBJ1-1; TRBD1 might be the D (5 bases). The CDR3 runs to 18 residues. CDR1 and CDR2 (germline): MGHRA, YSYEKL. Trimming took off 0 bases at V and 3 bases at J, with 20 bases between the two ends. The CDR3 DNA is TGCGCCAGCAGCCAAGATGTGCCGGGACCGAGTGAGGACACTGAAGCTTTCTTT. Protein product: CASSQDVPGPSEDTEAFF.